In its sample, the clone carrying this T cell receptor beta chain was seen a few times. Its antigen remains unidentified. The data belong to a study of graft-versus-host responses after intestinal transplantation. V lost 0 bases to trimming and J lost 0 bases; unmatched junction nucleotides: 6. The CDR3 contains 19 residues. The V gene's germline CDR1 is MGHRA and CDR2 YSYEKL. Libraries were prepared by immunoSEQ multiplex PCR; TCRdb keeps only in-frame clonotypes and omits some of them. The table shows under 100,000 clones, with 92% occurring only once. The sequence came from a human donor who was the organ donor for an intestinal transplant. The source was unstimulated CD8+ T cells sorted from spleen or lymph node cells, collected before transplant. The rearrangement links TRBV4-1 to TRBJ2-2, with 11 bases aligning to TRBD2. In nucleotides, the CDR3 is TGCGCCAGCAGCCAAGATCGTCCTAGCGGGGGGACGAACACCGGGGAGCTGTTTTTT. As protein: CASSQDRPSGGTNTGELFF.